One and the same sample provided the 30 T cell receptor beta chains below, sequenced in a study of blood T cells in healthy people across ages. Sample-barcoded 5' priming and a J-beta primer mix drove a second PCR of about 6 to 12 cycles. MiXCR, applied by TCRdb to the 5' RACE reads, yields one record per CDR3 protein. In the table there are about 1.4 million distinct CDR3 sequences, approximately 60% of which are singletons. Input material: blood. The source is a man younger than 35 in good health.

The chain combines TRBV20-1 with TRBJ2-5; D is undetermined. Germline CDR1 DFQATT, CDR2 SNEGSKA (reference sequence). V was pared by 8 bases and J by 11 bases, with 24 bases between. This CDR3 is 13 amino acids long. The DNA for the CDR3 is TGCAGTCCTTATAACGGGTTCTACAATGAGCAGTACTTC. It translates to CSPYNGFYNEQYF.

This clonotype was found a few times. The CDR3 sequence is CASSSHGGGLSGANVLTF. DNA of the CDR3: TGTGCCAGCAGCTCACACGGAGGTGGCCTCTCTGGGGCCAACGTCCTGACTTTC. This chain links TRBV12-3 or TRBV12-4 with TRBJ2-6; perhaps TRBD2 as D (5 bases). This CDR3 contains 18 residues. V lost 6 bases, J lost 0 bases, and 18 bases lay in between.

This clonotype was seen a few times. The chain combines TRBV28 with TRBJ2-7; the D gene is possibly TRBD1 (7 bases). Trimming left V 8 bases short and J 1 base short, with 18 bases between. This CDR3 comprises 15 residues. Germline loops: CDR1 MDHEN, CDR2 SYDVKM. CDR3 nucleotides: TGTGCCAGCGGGGGTCGGCGGGACAGTTCCTACGAGCAGTACTTC. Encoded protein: CASGGRRDSSYEQYF.

CDR3 in amino acids: CASSPTGELETQYF. The CDR3 bases are TGTGCCAGCAGCCCGACAGGGGAGTTGGAGACCCAGTACTTC. The genes are TRBV28 and TRBJ2-7, with 8 bases fitting TRBD1. The J call may be in error: the DNA end matches TRBJ2-5 better. CDR1 and CDR2 (germline): MDHEN, SYDVKM. The CDR3 has 14 amino acids.

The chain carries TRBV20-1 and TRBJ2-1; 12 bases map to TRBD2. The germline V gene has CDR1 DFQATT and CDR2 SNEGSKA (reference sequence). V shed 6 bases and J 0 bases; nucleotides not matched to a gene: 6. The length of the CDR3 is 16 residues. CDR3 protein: CSARTSGVSSYNEQFF. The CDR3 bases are TGCAGTGCCCGGACTAGCGGGGTCAGCTCCTACAATGAGCAGTTCTTC.

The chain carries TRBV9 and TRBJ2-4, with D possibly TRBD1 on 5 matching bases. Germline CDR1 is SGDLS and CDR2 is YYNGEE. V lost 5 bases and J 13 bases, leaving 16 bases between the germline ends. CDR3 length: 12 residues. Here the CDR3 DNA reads TGTGCCAGCAGGTCAGGGCCCCTACGGCAGTACTTC. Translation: CASRSGPLRQYF.

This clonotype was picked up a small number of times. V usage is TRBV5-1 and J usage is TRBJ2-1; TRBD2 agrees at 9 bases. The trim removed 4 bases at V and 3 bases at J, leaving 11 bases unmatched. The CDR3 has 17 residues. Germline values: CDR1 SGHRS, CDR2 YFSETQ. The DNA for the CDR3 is TGCGCCAGCAGCAAACGATCCATGACTAGCGGCTACAATGAGCAGTTCTTC. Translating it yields CASSKRSMTSGYNEQFF.

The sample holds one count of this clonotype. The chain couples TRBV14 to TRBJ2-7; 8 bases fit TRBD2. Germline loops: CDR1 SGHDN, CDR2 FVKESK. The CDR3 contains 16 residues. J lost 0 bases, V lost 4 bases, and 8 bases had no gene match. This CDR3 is CASSLKEREFSYEQYF. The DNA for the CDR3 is TGTGCCAGCAGCCTGAAAGAGCGGGAGTTCTCCTACGAGCAGTACTTC.

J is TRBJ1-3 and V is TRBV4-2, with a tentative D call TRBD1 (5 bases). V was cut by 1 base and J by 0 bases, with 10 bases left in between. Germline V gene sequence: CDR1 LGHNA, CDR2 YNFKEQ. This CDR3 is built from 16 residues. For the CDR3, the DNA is TGTGCCAGCAGCCAAGTCACCGGGACCTCTGGAAACACCATATATTTT. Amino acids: CASSQVTGTSGNTIYF.

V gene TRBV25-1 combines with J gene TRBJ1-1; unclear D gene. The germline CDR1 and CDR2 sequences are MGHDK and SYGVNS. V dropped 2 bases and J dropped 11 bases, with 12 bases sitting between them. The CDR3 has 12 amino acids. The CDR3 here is CASSEGRATAFF. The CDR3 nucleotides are TGTGCCAGCAGTGAAGGAAGGGCGACCGCTTTCTTT.

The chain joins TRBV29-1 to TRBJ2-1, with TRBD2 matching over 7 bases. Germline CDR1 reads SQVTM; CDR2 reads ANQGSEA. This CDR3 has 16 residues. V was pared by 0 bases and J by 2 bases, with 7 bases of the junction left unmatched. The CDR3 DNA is TGCAGCGTTGAAGATCCCCGGGACTACACCTACAATGAGCAGTTCTTC. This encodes CSVEDPRDYTYNEQFF.

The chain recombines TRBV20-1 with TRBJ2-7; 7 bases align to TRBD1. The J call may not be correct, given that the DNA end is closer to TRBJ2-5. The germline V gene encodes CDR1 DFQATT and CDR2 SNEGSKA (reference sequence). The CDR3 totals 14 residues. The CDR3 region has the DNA TGCAGTGCTAGATTGACAGGGCGCCAAGAGACCCAGTACTTC. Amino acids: CSARLTGRQETQYF.

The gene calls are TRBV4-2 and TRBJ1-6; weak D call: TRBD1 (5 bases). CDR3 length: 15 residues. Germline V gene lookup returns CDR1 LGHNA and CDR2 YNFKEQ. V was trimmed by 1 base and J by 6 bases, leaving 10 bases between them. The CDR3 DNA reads TGTGCCAGCAGCCAAGTGGGGCAGGGTAATTCACCCCTCCACTTT. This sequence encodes CASSQVGQGNSPLHF.

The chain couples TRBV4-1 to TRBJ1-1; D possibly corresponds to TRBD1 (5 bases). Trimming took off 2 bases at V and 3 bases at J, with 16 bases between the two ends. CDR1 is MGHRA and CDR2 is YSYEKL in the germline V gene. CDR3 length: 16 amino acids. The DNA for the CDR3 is TGCGCCAGCAGCCAACAAAAGCGGGGGGGGGACACTGAAGCTTTCTTT. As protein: CASSQQKRGGDTEAFF.

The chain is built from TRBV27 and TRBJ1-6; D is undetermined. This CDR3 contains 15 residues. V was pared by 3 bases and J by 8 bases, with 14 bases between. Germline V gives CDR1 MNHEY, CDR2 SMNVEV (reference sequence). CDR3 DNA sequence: TGTGCCAGCAGTTTGGCGGGAAACCCTCATTCACCCCTCCACTTT. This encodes CASSLAGNPHSPLHF.

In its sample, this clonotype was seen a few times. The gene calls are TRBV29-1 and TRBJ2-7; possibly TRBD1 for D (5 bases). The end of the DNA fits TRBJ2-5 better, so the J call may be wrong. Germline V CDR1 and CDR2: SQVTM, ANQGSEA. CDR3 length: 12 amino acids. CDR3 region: CSATGVEETQYF. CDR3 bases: TGCAGCGCCACAGGAGTGGAAGAGACCCAGTACTTC.

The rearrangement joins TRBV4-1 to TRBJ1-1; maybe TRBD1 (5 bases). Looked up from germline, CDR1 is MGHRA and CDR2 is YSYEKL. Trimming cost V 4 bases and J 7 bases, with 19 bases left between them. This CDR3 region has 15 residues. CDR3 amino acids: CASSPHPTVSDEAFF. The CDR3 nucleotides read TGCGCCAGCAGCCCCCACCCGACAGTTAGCGATGAAGCTTTCTTT.

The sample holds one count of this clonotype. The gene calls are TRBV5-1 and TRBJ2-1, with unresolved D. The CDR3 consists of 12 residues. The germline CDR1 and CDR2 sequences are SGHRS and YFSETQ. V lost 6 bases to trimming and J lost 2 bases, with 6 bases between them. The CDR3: CASKRPYNEQFF. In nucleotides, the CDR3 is TGCGCCAGCAAGAGGCCCTACAATGAGCAGTTCTTC.

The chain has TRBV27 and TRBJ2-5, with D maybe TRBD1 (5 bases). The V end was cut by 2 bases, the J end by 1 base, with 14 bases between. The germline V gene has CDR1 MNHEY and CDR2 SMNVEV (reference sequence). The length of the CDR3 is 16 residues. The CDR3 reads CASSLGVYRSQETQYF. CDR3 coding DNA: TGTGCCAGCAGTTTAGGGGTTTACAGGAGCCAAGAGACCCAGTACTTC.

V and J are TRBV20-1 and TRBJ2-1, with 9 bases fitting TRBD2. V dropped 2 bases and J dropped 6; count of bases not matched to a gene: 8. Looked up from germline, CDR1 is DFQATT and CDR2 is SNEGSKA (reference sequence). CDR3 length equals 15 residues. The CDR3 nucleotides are TGCAGTGCTAGACCGATAGCGGGAGATCCCAATGAGCAGTTCTTC. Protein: CSARPIAGDPNEQFF.

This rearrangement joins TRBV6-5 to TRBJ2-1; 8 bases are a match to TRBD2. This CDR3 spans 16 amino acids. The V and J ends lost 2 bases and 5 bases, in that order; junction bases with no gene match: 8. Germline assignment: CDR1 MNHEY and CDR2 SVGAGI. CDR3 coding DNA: TGTGCCAGCAGTTACCAAACTAGCGGCCCCGACAATGAGCAGTTCTTC. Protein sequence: CASSYQTSGPDNEQFF.

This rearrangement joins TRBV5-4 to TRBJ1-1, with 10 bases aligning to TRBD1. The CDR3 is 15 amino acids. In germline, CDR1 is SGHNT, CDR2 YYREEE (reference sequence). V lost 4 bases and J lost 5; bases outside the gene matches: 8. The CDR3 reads CASSERQGAETEAFF. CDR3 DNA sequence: TGTGCCAGCAGCGAAAGACAGGGGGCTGAGACTGAAGCTTTCTTT.

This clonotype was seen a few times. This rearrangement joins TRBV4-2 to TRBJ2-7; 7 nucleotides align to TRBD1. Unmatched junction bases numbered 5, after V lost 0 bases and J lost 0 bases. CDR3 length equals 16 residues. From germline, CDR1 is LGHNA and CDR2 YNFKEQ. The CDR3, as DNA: TGTGCCAGCAGCCAAGATAGGGCAGGGGGCTCCTACGAGCAGTACTTC. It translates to CASSQDRAGGSYEQYF.

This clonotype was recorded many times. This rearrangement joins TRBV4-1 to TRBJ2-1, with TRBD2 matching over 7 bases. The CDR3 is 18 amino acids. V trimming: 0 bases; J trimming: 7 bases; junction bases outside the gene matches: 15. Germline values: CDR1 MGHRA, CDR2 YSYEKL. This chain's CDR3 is CASSQDWGARAGENEQFF. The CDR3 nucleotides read TGCGCCAGCAGCCAAGATTGGGGAGCCCGTGCGGGGGAGAATGAGCAGTTCTTC.

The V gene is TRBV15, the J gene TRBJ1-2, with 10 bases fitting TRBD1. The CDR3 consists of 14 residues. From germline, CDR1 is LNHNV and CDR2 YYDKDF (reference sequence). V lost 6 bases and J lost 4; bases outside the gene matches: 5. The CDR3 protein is CATRGTGESYGYTF. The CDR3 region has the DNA TGTGCCACCAGAGGGACAGGGGAGAGCTATGGCTACACCTTC. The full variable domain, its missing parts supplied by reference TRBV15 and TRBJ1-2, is DAMVIQNPRYQVTQFGKPVTLSCSQTLNHNVMYWYQQKSSQAPKLLFHYYDKDFNNEADTPDNFQSRRPNTSFCFLDIRSPGLGDTAMYLCATRGTGESYGYTFGSGTRLTVV.

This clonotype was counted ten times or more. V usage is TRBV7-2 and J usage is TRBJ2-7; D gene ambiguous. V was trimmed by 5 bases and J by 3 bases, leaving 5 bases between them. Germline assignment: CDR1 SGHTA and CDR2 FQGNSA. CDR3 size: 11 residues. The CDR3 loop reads CASSPNYEQYF. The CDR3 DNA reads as TGTGCCAGCAGCCCCAACTACGAGCAGTACTTC. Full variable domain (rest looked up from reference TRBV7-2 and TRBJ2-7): GAGVSQSPSNKVTEKGKDVELRCDPISGHTALYWYRQSLGQGLEFLIYFQGNSAPDKSGLPSDRFSAERTGGSVSTLTIQRTQQEDSAVYLCASSPNYEQYFGPGTRLTVT.

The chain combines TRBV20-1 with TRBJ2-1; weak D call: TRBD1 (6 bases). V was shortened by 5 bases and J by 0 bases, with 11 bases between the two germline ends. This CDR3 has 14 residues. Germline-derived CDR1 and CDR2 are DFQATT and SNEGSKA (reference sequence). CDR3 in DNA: TGCAGTGCTTCGACAGGAAGCTCCTACAATGAGCAGTTCTTC. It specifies CSASTGSSYNEQFF.

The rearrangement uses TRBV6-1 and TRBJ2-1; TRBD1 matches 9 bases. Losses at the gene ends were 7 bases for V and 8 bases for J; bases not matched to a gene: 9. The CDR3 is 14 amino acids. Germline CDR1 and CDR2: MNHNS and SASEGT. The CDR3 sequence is CASIPGTGSYEQFF. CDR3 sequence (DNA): TGTGCCAGCATCCCCGGGACAGGGAGCTATGAGCAGTTCTTC.

DNA for the CDR3: TGTGCCAGCAGCTTAGAACCTCGGGACACTGAAGCTTTCTTT. Translation gives CASSLEPRDTEAFF. The chain employs TRBV7-2 and TRBJ1-1; no firm D call. In germline, CDR1 is SGHTA, CDR2 FQGNSA. The CDR3 loop spans 14 amino acids. V was pared by 1 base and J by 3 bases, with 9 bases between.

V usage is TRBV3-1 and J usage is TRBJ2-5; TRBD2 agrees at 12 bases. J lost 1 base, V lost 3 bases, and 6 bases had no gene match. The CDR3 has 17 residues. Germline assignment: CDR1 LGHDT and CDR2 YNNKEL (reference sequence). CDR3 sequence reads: CASSHETSGGPQETQYF. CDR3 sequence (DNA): TGTGCCAGCAGCCACGAGACTAGCGGGGGCCCCCAAGAGACCCAGTACTTC.